The rows below give T cell receptor beta chains drawn from one sample of a study of T cells in Graves' hyperthyroidism and ophthalmopathy. TCRdb redid the calling of the multiplex PCR reads with MiXCR, one entry per CDR3 protein. The data hold fewer than 900,000 distinct CDR3 sequences, with about a sixth observed a single time. What was sequenced was blood. The receptor set was obtained from a man aged 18 to 29 with Graves' hyperthyroidism. The CDR3 runs from the conserved cysteine through the conserved F or W.

v_gene	j_gene	CDR3aa
TRBV20-1	TRBJ2-1	CSASTGTPWEQFF
TRBV20-1	TRBJ2-1	CSLSGRAPDTHEQFF
TRBV4-2	TRBJ2-3	CASSQEGPSSADTQYF
TRBV2	TRBJ2-5	CASTRQGAVGETQYF
TRBV7-9	TRBJ2-5	CASTSRGIPGAQYF
TRBV7-9	TRBJ2-5	CASSGVLETQYF
TRBV19	TRBJ2-2	CASSIEPSGRGGTGELFF
TRBV2	TRBJ2-3	CASRPREGGTDTQYF
TRBV11-3	TRBJ2-3	CASSSGWLAGETDTQYF
TRBV28	TRBJ2-3	CASSLTGTTDTQYF
TRBV28	TRBJ2-2	CASKKGWNAGELFF
TRBV5-5	TRBJ1-5	CASSPGTGSMGNQPQHF
TRBV28	TRBJ2-7	CASSGLGRPHEQYF
TRBV20-1	TRBJ1-6	CSARPGGWGDSPLHF
TRBV7-2	TRBJ1-1	CASSLGGGRSTEAFF
TRBV28	TRBJ2-4	CASSPVGTGPKNIQYF
TRBV20-1	TRBJ2-1	CSAPGTSGRNEQFF
TRBV19	TRBJ2-1	CASSAPTDNEQFF
TRBV20-1	TRBJ2-5	CSARRETQYF
TRBV5-8	TRBJ1-4	CASRGTPTNEKLFF
TRBV7-9	TRBJ2-5	CASSLGAFPTAQYF
TRBV19	TRBJ1-1	CASKWGVNTEAFF
TRBV7-3	TRBJ2-1	CASSETGAPNNEQFF
TRBV12-3/TRBV12-4	TRBJ2-7	CASSLGGAGREQYF
TRBV19	TRBJ2-2	CASSRTGMTGELFF
TRBV20-1	TRBJ2-3	CSARVAGTSDTQYF
TRBV6-2/TRBV6-3	TRBJ2-5	CASRKGGETQYF
TRBV7-9	TRBJ2-1	CASWASGLYNEQFF
TRBV12-3/TRBV12-4	TRBJ1-5	CASTLTGPGQPQHF
TRBV2	TRBJ2-7	CASMRLAGVYEQYF
TRBV20-1	TRBJ2-4	CSARDAQTLAKNIQYF
TRBV20-1	TRBJ2-5	CSALTSGKETQYF
TRBV6-5	TRBJ1-5	CASSYSEYRRPQHF
TRBV6-1	TRBJ2-7	CASSDRGTGEQYF
TRBV6-1	TRBJ2-7	CASSSDGSSYEQYF
TRBV6-2/TRBV6-3	TRBJ2-7	CASLRNRGYEQYF
TRBV6-2/TRBV6-3	TRBJ1-1	CASRAFATLEAFF
TRBV27	TRBJ1-5	CASGQDRGKGPQHF
TRBV6-2/TRBV6-3	TRBJ2-1	CASTPTGPAGEQFF
TRBV20-1	TRBJ2-1	CSAGGSLLNEQFF
TRBV27	TRBJ2-2	CASSPLGTSGGALFF
TRBV2	TRBJ2-1	CASSAREVGGEQFF
TRBV11-3	TRBJ1-1	CASRSYLAEAFF
TRBV11-3	TRBJ2-2	CASSEGGSTGELFF
TRBV6-2/TRBV6-3	TRBJ1-5	CASSYRATNQPQHF
TRBV14	TRBJ2-1	CASSQVGIYNEQFF
TRBV3-1	TRBJ2-7	CASSSTGRQYF
TRBV20-1	TRBJ2-1	CSAWGGLAGVGLDNEQFF
TRBV28	TRBJ2-1	CASSPRLATDNEQFF
TRBV20-1	TRBJ2-3	CSARRAGQTDTQYF
TRBV11-2	TRBJ2-3	CASGRASGRDTQYF
TRBV6-1	TRBJ2-7	CASSVGDVFSYEQYF